This T cell receptor (beta chain) was retrieved from a study of T cell responses to AZD1222 COVID-19 vaccine. TCRdb's copy holds only in-frame clones and misses some; the assay was immunoSEQ multiplex PCR. This sample has approximately 120,000 clones; 80% to 90% occur once, and the top ten carry 8.5% to 12%. This clone was counted a single time. Germline CDR1 MNHEY, CDR2 SVGAGI. V lost 6 bases and J lost 3; bases outside the gene matches: 10. This CDR3 has 15 amino acids. The chain links TRBV6-5 to TRBJ1-1; 7 bases map to TRBD1. This clonotype was obtained from an adult in good health. Sample: peripheral blood, taken on day 0 of AZD1222 vaccination. As DNA, the CDR3 is TGTGCCAGCAGGGGGTCAAGGGGGCGCTACACTGAAGCTTTCTTT. This encodes CASRGSRGRYTEAFF.